The T cell receptor beta chain under discussion was sequenced for a study of T cell repertoires in cytomegalovirus infection. As for the study in general: From public TCR beta signatures came an indication of both CMV infection and matching HLA type.

About this clonotype: The antigen remains unidentified.

In TCRdb, the reads were re-called with MiXCR into one record per CDR3 protein. The sample carries some 920,000 distinct CDR3 sequences, roughly 30% recorded once. V lost 1 base and J 11 bases, leaving 17 bases between the germline ends. This CDR3 spans 15 amino acids. Germline V gives CDR1 SGHTA, CDR2 FQGNSA. Study-wide points: HLA-C-restricted CMV-specific TCR beta clonotypes were dominant in the ex vivo response. CMV carriers with the relevant HLA were identified by cumulative public TCR beta family frequency.

Material: cultured CD8+ T cells from PBMCs, obtained from culture after CMV antigen stimulation. The sequence came from a human donor in good health (CMV status not recorded). Some clones in this sample may be carry-over from other donors' samples. The chain has TRBV7-2 and TRBJ1-4; D gene ambiguous. The CDR3 loop is CASSLGVERSWKLFF. The CDR3 nucleotides are TGTGCCAGCAGCTTAGGGGTGGAGAGGAGTTGGAAACTGTTTTTT.